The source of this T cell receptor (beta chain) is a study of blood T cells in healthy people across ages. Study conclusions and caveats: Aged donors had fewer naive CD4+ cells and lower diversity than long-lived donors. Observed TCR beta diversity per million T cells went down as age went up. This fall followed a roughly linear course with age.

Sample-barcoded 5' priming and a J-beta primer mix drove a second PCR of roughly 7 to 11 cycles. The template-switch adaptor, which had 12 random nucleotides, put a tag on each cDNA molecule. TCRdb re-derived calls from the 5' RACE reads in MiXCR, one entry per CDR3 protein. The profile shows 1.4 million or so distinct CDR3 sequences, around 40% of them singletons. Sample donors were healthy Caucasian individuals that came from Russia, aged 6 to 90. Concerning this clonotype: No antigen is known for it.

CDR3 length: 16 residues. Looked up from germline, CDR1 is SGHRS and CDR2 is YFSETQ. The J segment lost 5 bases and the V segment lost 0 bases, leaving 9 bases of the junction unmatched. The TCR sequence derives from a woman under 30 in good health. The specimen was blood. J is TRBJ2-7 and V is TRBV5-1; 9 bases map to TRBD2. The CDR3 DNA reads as TGCGCCAGCAGCTTGGGGGTTAGCGGGAGTATAAACGAGCAGTACTTC. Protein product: CASSLGVSGSINEQYF.